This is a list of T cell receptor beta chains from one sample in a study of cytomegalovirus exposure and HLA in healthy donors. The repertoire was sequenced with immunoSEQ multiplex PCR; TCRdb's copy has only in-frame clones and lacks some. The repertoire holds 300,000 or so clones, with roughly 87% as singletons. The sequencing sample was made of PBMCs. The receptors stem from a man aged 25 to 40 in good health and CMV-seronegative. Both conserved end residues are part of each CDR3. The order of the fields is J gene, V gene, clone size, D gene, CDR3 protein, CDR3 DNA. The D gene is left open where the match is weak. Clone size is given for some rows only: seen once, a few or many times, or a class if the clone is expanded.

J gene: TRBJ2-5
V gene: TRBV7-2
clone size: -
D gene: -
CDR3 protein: CASSLGGLGQETQYF
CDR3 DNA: TGTGCCAGCAGCTTAGGAGGCTTGGGCCAAGAGACCCAGTACTTC

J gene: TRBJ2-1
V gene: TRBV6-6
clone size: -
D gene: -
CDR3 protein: CASRFVGASYNEQFF
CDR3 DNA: TGTGCCAGCAGATTCGTGGGGGCCTCCTACAATGAGCAGTTCTTC

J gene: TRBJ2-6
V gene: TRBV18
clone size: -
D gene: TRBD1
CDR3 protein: CASSPDRGKSGANVLTF
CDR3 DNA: TGTGCCAGCTCACCGGACAGGGGAAAATCTGGGGCCAACGTCCTGACTTTC

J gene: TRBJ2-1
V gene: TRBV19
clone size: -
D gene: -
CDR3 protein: CASMAHNEQFF
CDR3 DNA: TGTGCCAGTATGGCACACAATGAGCAGTTCTTC

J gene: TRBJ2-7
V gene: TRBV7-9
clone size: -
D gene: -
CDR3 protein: CASSHSGVFSYEQYF
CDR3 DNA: TGTGCCAGCAGCCACTCAGGGGTCTTCTCCTACGAGCAGTACTTC

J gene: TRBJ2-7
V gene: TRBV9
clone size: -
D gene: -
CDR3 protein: CASSAGQNYEQYF
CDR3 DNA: TGTGCCAGCAGCGCCGGACAGAACTACGAGCAGTACTTC

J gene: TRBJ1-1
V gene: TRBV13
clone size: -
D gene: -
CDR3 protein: CASSLQGNTEAFF
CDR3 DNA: TGTGCCAGCAGCTTGCAGGGGAACACTGAAGCTTTCTTT

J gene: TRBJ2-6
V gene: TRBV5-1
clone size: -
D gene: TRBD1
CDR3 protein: CASSLASDRVASSGANVLTF
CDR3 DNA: TGCGCCAGCAGCTTGGCCTCAGACAGGGTTGCTAGCTCTGGGGCCAACGTCCTGACTTTC

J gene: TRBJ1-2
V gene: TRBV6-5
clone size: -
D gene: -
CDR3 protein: CASSYSRGGDYGYTF
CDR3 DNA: TGTGCCAGCAGTTACTCCCGGGGGGGGGACTATGGCTACACCTTC

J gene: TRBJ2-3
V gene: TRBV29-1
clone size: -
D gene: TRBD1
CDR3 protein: CSVGRTGGLTDTQYF
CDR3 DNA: TGCAGCGTTGGGAGGACAGGGGGCTTAACAGATACGCAGTATTTT

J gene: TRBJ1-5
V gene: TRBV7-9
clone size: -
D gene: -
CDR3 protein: CASSEGFSNQPQHF
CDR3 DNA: TGTGCCAGCAGCGAGGGCTTTAGCAATCAGCCCCAGCATTTT

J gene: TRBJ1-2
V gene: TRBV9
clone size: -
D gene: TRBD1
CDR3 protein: CASSAPRTGLDNYGYTF
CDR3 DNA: TGTGCCAGCAGCGCCCCCCGGACAGGGTTAGATAACTATGGCTACACCTTC

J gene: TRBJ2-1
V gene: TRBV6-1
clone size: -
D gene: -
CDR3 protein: CASGRGPARGEQFF
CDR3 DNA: TGTGCCAGCGGTAGAGGACCAGCAAGGGGCGAGCAGTTCTTC

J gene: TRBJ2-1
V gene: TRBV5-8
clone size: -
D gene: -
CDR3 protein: CASRRVTANNEQFF
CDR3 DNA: TGTGCCAGCAGAAGAGTCACAGCCAACAATGAGCAGTTCTTC

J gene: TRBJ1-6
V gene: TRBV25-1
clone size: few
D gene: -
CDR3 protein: CASRANNSPLHF
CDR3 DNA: TGTGCCAGCAGGGCCAATAATTCACCCCTCCACTTT

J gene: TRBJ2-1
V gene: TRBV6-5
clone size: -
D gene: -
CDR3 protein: CASSKGRTARNEQFF
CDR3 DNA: TGTGCCAGCAGCAAGGGACGGACAGCCCGCAATGAGCAGTTCTTC

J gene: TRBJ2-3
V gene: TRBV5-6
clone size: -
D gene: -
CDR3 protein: CASSRHLGTTDTQYF
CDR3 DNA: TGTGCCAGCAGCCGACACCTCGGGACAACAGATACGCAGTATTTT

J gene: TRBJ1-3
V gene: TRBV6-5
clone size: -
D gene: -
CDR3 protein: CASSYSTYSGNTIYF
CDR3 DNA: TGTGCCAGCAGTTACTCTACATACTCTGGAAACACCATATATTTT

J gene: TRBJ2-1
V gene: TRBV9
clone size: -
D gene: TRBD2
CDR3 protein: CASSLERGFYNEQFF
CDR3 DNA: TGTGCCAGCAGCCTAGAGCGGGGGTTCTACAATGAGCAGTTCTTC

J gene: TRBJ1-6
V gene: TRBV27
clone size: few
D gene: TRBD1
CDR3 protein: CATQTGAYNSPLHF
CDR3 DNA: TGTGCCACCCAGACAGGGGCCTATAATTCACCCCTCCACTTT

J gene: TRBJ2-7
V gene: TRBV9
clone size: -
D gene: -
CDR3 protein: CASSVVGGALYEQYF
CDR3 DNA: TGTGCCAGCAGCGTAGTAGGGGGAGCCCTCTACGAGCAGTACTTC

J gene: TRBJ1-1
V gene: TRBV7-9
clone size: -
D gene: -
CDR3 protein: CASSPAAGVIRTEAFF
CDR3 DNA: TGTGCCAGCAGCCCGGCCGCCGGGGTTATCCGCACTGAAGCTTTCTTT

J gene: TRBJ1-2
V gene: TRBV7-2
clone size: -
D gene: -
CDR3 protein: CASSLVRGGYGYTF
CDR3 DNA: TGTGCCAGCAGCTTAGTCAGGGGAGGGTATGGCTACACCTTC

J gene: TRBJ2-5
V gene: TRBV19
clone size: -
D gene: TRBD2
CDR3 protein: CASSIVTGTIQETQYF
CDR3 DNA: TGTGCCAGTAGTATAGTCACCGGGACTATTCAAGAGACCCAGTACTTC

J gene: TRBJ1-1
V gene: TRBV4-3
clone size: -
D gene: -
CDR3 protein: CASSQEAGSGMTEAFF
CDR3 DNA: TGCGCCAGCAGCCAAGAGGCGGGGTCCGGGATGACTGAAGCTTTCTTT

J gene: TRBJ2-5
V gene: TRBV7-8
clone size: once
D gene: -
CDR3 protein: CASSAAAQETQYF
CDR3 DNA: TGTGCCAGCAGCGCAGCGGCCCAAGAGACCCAGTACTTC

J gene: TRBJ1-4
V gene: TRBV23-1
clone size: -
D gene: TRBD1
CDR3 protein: CARGTGNEKLFF
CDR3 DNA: TGCGCCCGCGGGACAGGGAATGAAAAACTGTTTTTT

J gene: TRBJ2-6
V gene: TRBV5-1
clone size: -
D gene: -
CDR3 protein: CASSLDRSSGANVLTF
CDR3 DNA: TGCGCCAGCAGCTTGGACAGGTCCTCTGGGGCCAACGTCCTGACTTTC